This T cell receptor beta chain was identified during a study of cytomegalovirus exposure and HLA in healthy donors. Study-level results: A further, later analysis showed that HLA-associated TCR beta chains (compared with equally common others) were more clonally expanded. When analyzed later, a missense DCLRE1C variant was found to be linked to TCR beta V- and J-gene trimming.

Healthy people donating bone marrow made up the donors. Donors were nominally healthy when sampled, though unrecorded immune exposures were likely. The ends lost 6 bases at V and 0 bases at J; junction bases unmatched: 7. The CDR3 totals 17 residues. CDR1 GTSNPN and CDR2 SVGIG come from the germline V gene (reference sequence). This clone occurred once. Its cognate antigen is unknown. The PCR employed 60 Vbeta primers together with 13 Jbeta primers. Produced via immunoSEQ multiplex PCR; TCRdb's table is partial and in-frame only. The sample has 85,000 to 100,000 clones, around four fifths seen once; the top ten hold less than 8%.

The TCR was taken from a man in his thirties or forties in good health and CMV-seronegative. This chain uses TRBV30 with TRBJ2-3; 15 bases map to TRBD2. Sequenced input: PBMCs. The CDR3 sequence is CACGLGTSGGSTDTQYF. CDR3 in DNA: TGTGCCTGCGGCCTGGGGACTAGCGGGGGGAGCACAGATACGCAGTATTTT.